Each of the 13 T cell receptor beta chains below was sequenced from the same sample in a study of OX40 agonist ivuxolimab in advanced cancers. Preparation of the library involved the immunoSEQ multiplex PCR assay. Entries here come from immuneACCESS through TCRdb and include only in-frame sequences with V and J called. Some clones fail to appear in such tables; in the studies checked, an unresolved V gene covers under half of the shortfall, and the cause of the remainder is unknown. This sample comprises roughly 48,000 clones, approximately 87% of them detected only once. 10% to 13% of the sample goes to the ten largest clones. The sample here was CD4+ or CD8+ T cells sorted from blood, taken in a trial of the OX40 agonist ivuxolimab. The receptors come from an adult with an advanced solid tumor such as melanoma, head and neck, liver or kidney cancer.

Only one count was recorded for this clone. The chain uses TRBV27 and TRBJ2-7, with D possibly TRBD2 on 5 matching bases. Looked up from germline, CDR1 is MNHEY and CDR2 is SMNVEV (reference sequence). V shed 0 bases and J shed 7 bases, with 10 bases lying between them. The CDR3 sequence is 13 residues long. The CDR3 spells CASSLSWTREQYF. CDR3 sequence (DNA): TGTGCCAGCAGTTTATCCTGGACTCGTGAGCAGTACTTC.

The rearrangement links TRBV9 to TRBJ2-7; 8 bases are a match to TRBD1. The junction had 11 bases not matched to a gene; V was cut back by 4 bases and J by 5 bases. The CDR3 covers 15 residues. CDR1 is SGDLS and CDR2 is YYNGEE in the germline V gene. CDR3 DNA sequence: TGTGCCAGCAGCTCTCAAGGACAGGGTCGCCACGAGCAGTACTTC. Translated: CASSSQGQGRHEQYF.

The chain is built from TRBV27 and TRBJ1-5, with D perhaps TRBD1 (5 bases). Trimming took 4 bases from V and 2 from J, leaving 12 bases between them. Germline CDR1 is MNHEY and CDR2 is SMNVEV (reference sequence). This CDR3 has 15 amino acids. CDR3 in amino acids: CASSSLGRGNQPQHF. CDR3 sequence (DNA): TGTGCCAGCAGTTCCCTTGGCAGGGGCAATCAGCCCCAGCATTTT.

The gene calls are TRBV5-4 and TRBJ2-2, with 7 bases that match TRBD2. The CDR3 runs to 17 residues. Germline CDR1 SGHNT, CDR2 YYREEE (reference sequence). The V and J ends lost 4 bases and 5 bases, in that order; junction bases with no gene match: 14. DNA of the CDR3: TGTGCCAGCAGCCCCACCGCGGGAGCCCCGGGGACCGGGGAGCTGTTTTTT. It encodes CASSPTAGAPGTGELFF. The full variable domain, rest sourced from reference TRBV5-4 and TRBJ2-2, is ETGVTQSPTHLIKTRGQQVTLRCSSQSGHNTVSWYQQALGQGPQFIFQYYREEENGRGNFPPRFSGLQFPNYSSELNVNALELDDSALYLCASSPTAGAPGTGELFFGEGSRLTVL.

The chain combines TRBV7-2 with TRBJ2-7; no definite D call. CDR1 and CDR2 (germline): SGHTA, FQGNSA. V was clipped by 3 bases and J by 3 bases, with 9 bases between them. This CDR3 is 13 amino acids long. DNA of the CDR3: TGTGCCAGCAGCTTGGGCTCTCTCTACGAGCAGTACTTC. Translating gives CASSLGSLYEQYF. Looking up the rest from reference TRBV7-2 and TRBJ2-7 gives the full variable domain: GAGVSQSPSNKVTEKGKDVELRCDPISGHTALYWYRQSLGQGLEFLIYFQGNSAPDKSGLPSDRFSAERTGGSVSTLTIQRTQQEDSAVYLCASSLGSLYEQYFGPGTRLTVT.

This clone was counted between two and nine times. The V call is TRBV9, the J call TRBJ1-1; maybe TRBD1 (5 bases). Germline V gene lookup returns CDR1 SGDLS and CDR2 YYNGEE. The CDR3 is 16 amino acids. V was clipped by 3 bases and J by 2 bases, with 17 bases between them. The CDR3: CASSAKSQAINTEAFF. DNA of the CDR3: TGTGCCAGCAGCGCGAAATCACAGGCCATAAACACTGAAGCTTTCTTT. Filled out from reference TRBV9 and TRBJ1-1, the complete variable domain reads DSGVTQTPKHLITATGQRVTLRCSPRSGDLSVYWYQQSLDQGLQFLIQYYNGEERAKGNILERFSAQQFPDLHSELNLSSLELGDSALYFCASSAKSQAINTEAFFGQGTRLTVV.

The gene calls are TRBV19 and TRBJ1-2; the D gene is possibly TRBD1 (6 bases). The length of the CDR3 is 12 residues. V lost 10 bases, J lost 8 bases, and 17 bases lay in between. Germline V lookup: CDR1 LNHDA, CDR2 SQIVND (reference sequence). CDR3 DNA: TGTGCCACCTTTGCGGGGGCAGCAGGCTACACCTTC. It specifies CATFAGAAGYTF.

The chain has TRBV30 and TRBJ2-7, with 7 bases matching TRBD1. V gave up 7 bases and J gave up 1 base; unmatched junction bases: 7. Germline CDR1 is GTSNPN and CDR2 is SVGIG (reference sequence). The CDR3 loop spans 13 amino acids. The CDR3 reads CASNRDRSYEQYF. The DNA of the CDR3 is TGTGCCTCAAACCGGGACAGATCCTACGAGCAGTACTTC.

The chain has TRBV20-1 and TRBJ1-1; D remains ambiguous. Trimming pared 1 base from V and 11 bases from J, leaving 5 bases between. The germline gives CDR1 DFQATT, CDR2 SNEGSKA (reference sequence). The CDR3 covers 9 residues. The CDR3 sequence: CSARGDAFF. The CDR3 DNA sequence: TGCAGTGCTAGAGGGGATGCTTTCTTT.

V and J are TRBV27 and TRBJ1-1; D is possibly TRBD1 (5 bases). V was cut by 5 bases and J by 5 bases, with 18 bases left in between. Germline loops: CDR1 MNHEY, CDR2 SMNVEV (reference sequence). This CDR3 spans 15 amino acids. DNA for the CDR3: TGTGCCAGCAGTGCCATCCCTGGGGCGGTAACTGAAGCTTTCTTT. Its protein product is CASSAIPGAVTEAFF.

The CDR3 here is CASMREGLDEQFF. The DNA for the CDR3 is TGTGCCAGCATGCGGGAGGGCCTTGATGAGCAGTTCTTC. The V gene is TRBV2, the J gene TRBJ2-1; TRBD2 matches 9 bases. The CDR3 spans 13 residues. Per the germline V gene, CDR1 is SNHLY and CDR2 is FYNNEI. The V gene end was trimmed by 7 bases and the J gene end by 8 bases; junction bases not matched to a gene: 6.

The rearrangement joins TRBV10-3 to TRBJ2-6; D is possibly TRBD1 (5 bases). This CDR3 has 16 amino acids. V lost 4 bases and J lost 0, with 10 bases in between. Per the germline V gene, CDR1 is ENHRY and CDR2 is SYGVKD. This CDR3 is CAISVQGISGANVLTF. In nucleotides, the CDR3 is TGTGCCATCAGTGTGCAGGGAATCTCTGGGGCCAACGTCCTGACTTTC.

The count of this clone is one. The CDR3 reads CASSPRDRPPYEQYF. CDR3 nucleotide sequence: TGTGCCAGTAGTCCCAGGGACAGACCCCCCTACGAGCAGTACTTC. The gene calls are TRBV19 and TRBJ2-7; 7 nucleotides line up with TRBD1. This CDR3 is 15 amino acids long. Germline CDR1 reads LNHDA; CDR2 reads SQIVND (reference sequence). V was pared by 5 bases and J by 2 bases, with 9 bases of the junction left unmatched.